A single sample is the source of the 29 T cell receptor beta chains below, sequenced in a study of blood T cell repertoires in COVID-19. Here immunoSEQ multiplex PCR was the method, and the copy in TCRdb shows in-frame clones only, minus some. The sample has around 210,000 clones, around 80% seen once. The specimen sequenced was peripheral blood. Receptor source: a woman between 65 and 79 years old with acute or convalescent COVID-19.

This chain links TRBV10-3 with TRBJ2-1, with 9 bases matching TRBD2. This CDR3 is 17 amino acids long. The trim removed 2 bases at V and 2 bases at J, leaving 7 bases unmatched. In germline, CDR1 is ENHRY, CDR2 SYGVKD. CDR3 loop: CAISEDYSGSTYNEQFF. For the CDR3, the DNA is TGTGCCATCAGTGAGGATTATAGCGGGAGCACCTACAATGAGCAGTTCTTC.

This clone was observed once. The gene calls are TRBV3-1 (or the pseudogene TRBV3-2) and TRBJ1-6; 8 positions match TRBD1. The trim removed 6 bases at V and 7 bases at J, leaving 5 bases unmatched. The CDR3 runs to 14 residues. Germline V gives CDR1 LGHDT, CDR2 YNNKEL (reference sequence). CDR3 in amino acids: CASRRTGPNSPLHF. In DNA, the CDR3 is TGTGCCAGCAGACGGACAGGGCCAAATTCACCCCTCCACTTT.

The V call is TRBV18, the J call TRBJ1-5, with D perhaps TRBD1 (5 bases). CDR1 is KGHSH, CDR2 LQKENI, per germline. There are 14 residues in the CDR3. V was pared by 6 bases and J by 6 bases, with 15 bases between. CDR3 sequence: CASSLSGDGQPQHF. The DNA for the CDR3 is TGTGCCAGCTCCCTCTCGGGGGATGGTCAGCCCCAGCATTTT.

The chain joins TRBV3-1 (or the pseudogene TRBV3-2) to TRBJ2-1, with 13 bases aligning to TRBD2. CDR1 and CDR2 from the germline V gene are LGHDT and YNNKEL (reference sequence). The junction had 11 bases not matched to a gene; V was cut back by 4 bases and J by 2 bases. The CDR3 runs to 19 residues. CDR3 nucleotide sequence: TGTGCCAGCAGCCCGGGACTAGCGGGATACGGGGGGGCCTACAATGAGCAGTTCTTC. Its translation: CASSPGLAGYGGAYNEQFF.

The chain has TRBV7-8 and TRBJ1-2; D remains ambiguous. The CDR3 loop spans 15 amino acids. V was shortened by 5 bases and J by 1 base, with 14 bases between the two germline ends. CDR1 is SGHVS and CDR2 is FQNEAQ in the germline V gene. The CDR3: CASSGAGRSNYGYTF. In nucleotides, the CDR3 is TGTGCCAGCAGCGGTGCGGGCCGCAGTAACTATGGCTACACCTTC.

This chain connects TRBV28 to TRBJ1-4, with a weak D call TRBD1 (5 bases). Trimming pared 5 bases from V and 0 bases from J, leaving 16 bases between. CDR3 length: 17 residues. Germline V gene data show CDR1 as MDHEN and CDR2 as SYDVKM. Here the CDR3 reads CASSPAGRGATNEKLFF. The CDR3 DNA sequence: TGTGCCAGCAGTCCCGCAGGGAGGGGTGCAACTAATGAAAAACTGTTTTTT.

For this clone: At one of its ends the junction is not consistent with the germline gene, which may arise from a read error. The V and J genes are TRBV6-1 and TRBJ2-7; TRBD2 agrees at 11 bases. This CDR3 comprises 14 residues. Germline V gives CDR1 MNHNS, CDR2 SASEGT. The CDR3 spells CASTELAGVSEQYF. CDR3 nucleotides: TGTGCCAGCACTGAACTAGCGGGAGTGAGCGAGCAGTACTTC.

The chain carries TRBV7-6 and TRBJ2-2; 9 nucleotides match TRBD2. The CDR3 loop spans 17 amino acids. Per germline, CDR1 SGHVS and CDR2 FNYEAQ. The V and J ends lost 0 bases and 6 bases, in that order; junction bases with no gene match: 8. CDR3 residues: CASSLALAGGRAGELFF. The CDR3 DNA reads TGTGCCAGCAGCTTAGCCCTCGCGGGCGGGAGGGCCGGGGAGCTGTTTTTT.

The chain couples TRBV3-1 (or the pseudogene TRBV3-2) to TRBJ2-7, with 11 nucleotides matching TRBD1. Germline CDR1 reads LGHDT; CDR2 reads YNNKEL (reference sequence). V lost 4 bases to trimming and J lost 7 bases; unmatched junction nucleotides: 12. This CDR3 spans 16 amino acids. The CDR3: CASSLPGDRGGNEQYF. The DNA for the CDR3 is TGTGCCAGCAGCCTACCCGGGGACAGGGGGGGAAATGAGCAGTACTTC.

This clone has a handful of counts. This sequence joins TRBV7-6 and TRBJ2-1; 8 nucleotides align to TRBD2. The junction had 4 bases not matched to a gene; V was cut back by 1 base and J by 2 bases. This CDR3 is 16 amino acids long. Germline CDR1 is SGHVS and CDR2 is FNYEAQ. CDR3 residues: CASSLGQRGTYNEQFF. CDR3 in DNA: TGTGCCAGCAGCTTAGGTCAGCGGGGGACCTACAATGAGCAGTTCTTC.

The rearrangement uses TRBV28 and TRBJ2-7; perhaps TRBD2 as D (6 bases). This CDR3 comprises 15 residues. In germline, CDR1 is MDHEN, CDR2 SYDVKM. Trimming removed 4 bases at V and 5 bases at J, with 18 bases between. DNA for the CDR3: TGTGCCAGCAGTTCGGGGGTCGTGGGGATCCACGAGCAGTACTTC. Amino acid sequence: CASSSGVVGIHEQYF.

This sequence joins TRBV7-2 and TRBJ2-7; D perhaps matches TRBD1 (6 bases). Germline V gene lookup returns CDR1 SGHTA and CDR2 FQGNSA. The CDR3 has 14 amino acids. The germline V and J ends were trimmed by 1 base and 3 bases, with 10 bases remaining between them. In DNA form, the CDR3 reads TGTGCCAGCAGCTTAGATAGGGGGATCTACGAGCAGTACTTC. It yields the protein CASSLDRGIYEQYF.

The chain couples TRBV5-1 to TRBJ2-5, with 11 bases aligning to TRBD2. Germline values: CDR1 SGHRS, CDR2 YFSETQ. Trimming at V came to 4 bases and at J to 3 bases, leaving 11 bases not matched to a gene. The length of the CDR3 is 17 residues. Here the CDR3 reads CASSPTDGLAGKETQYF. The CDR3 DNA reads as TGCGCCAGCAGCCCCACCGACGGACTAGCGGGTAAAGAGACCCAGTACTTC.

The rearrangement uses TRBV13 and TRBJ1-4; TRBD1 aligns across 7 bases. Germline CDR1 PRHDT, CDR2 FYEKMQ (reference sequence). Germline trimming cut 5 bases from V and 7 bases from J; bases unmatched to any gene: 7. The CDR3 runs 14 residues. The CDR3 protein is CASSPDRRGEKLFF. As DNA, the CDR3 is TGTGCCAGCAGCCCGGACAGGAGAGGTGAAAAACTGTTTTTT.

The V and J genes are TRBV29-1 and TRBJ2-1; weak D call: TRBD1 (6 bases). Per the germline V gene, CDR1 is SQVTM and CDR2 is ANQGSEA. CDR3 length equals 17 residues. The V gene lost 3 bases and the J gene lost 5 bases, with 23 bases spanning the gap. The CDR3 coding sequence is TGCAGCGTTGAGCCCATTGGGACATCGGGACACAACAATGAGCAGTTCTTC. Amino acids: CSVEPIGTSGHNNEQFF.

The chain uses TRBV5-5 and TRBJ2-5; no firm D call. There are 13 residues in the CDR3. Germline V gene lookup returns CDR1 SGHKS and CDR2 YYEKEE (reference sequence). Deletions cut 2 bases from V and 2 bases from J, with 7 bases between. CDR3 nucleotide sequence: TGTGCCAGCAGCTTTGATCAGCAAGAGACCCAGTACTTC. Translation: CASSFDQQETQYF.

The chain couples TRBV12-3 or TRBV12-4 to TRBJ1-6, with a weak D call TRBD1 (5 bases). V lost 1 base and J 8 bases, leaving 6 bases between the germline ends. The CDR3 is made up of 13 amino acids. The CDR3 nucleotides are TGTGCCAGCAGTTTAGGGGGCGATTCACCCCTCCACTTT. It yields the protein CASSLGGDSPLHF.

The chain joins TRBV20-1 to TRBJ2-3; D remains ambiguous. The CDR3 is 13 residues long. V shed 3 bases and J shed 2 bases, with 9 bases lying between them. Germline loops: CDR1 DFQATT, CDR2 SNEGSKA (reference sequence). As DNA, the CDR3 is TGCAGTGCTAGTCCGGGTGCCACAGATACGCAGTATTTT. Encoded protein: CSASPGATDTQYF.

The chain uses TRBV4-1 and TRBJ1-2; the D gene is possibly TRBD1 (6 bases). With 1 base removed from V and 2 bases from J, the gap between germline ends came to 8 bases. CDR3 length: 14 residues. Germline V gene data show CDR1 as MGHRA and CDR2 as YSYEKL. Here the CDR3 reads CASSQAQGNYGYTF. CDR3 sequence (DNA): TGCGCCAGCAGCCAAGCCCAGGGGAACTATGGCTACACCTTC.

CDR3 sequence: CASSVGRTEAFF. Written as DNA, the CDR3 is TGTGCCAGCAGCGTAGGCAGGACTGAAGCTTTCTTT. The genes are TRBV9 and TRBJ1-1; D unclear. The CDR3 contains 12 residues. Trimming stripped 0 bases from V and 5 bases from J, with 5 bases between. Germline assignment: CDR1 SGDLS and CDR2 YYNGEE.

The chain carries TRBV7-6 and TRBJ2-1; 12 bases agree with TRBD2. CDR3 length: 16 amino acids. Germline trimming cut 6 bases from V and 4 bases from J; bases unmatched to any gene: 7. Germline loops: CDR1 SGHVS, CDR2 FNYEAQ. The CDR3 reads CASSSMTSGGYNEQFF. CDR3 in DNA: TGTGCCAGCAGTTCAATGACTAGCGGGGGATACAATGAGCAGTTCTTC.

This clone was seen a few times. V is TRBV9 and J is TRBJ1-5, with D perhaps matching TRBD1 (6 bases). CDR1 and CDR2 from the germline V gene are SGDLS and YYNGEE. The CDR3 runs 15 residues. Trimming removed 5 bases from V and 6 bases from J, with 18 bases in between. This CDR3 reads CASSIAGAMGQPQHF. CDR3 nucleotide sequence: TGTGCCAGCAGTATAGCAGGGGCGATGGGTCAGCCCCAGCATTTT.

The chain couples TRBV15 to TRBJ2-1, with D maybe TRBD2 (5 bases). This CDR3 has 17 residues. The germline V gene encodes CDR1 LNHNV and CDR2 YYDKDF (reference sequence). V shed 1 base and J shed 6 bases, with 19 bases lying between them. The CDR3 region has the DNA TGTGCCACCAGCAGAGTCCCTACTAGTCGGGGATTCAATGAGCAGTTCTTC. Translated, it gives CATSRVPTSRGFNEQFF.

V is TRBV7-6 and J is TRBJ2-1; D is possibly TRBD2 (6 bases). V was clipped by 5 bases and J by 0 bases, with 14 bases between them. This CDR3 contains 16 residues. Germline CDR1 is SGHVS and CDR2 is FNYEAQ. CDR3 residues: CASSPWDSYSYNEQFF. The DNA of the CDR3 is TGTGCCAGCAGCCCGTGGGACTCCTACTCCTACAATGAGCAGTTCTTC.

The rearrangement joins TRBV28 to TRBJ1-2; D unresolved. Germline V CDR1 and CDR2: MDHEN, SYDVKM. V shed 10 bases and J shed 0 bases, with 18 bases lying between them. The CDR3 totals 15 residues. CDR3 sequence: CATLSGPGPNYGYTF. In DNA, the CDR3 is TGTGCCACCCTCTCCGGCCCAGGCCCTAACTATGGCTACACCTTC.

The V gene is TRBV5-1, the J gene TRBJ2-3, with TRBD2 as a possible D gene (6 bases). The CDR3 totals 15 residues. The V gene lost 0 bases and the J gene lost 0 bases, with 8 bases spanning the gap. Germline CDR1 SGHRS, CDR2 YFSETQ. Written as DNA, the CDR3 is TGCGCCAGCAGCTTGGGCGCGGGAAGCACAGATACGCAGTATTTT. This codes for CASSLGAGSTDTQYF.

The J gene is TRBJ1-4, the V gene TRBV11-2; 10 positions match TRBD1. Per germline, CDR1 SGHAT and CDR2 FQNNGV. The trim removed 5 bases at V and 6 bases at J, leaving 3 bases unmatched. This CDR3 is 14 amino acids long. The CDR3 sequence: CASSQTGGDEKLFF. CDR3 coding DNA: TGTGCCAGCAGCCAGACAGGGGGCGATGAAAAACTGTTTTTT.

The CDR3 DNA is TGTGCCAGCAGCTTAGGACAGCCGCAGTTCTTC. Its translation: CASSLGQPQFF. This chain links TRBV7-2 with TRBJ2-1; tentatively, D is TRBD1 (5 bases). Germline V gene lookup returns CDR1 SGHTA and CDR2 FQGNSA. This CDR3 has 11 amino acids. Trimming stripped 1 base from V and 12 bases from J, with 7 bases between.

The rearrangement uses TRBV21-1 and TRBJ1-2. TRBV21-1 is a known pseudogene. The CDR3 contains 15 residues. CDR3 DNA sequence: TGTGCCAGCAGCAAATGGGGGAGGTCTAACTATGGCTACACCTTC. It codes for CASSKWGRSNYGYTF.